These T cell receptor beta chains were read from a single sample in a study of blood T cells in healthy people across ages. In TCRdb, the 5' RACE reads were re-called with MiXCR into one record per CDR3 protein. The repertoire includes around 800,000 distinct CDR3 sequences, about 26% of them detected once, and about 2.9% sits in the top ten. The sample also formed part of further work on T cells of mothers and their children.

The sample was blood. These receptors came from a boy aged 5 to 17 in good health. The CDR3 runs from the conserved cysteine through the conserved F or W. A D gene is named only where the DNA matches it firmly. A clone size is listed for some rows: how often the clone was seen (once, few, many), or a class if it is expanded.

- TRBJ1-5 TRBV12-3/TRBV12-4 few CASNRRGFNQPQHF TGTGCCAGTAACCGAAGGGGGTTCAATCAGCCCCAGCATTTT
- TRBJ2-6 TRBV12-3/TRBV12-4 few CASTPGGAGANVLTF TGTGCCAGCACCCCAGGGGGGGCTGGGGCCAACGTCCTGACTTTC
- TRBJ1-2 TRBV5-5 few CASSFSFNYGYTF TGTGCCAGCAGCTTTAGCTTTAACTATGGCTACACCTTC
- TRBJ2-5 TRBV12-3/TRBV12-4 - CASSLGGAGPQETQYF TGTGCCAGCAGTTTAGGGGGGGCCGGTCCCCAAGAGACCCAGTACTTC
TRBD2 TRBJ2-5 TRBV19 few CASSMTSVAEETQYF TGTGCCAGTAGTATGACTAGCGTGGCCGAAGAAACCCAGTACTTC
- TRBJ1-5 TRBV5-1 - CASSPGDTNQPQHF TGCGCCAGCAGCCCAGGGGACACCAATCAGCCCCAGCATTTT
TRBD1 TRBJ2-5 TRBV12-3/TRBV12-4 few CASSRDRAEETQYF TGTGCCAGCAGTCGAGACAGGGCCGAAGAGACCCAGTACTTC
TRBD2 TRBJ2-1 TRBV7-9 - CASSLHSGGYNEQFF TGTGCCAGCAGCTTACATAGCGGGGGGTACAATGAGCAGTTCTTC
- TRBJ2-3 TRBV5-1 - CASRAGGADTQYF TGCGCCAGCAGGGCAGGGGGGGCAGATACGCAGTATTTT
- TRBJ1-5 TRBV19 - CASTQSNQPQHF TGTGCCAGTACACAGAGCAATCAGCCCCAGCATTTT
- TRBJ2-7 TRBV6-1 many CASSAAFEMSYEQYF TGTGCCAGCAGCGCGGCTTTCGAGATGTCCTACGAGCAGTACTTC
- TRBJ2-7 TRBV18 few CASSPETGRLGEQYF TGTGCCAGCTCACCAGAGACAGGGAGGCTCGGCGAGCAGTACTTC
- TRBJ2-5 TRBV29-1 - CSVARHSGSGEQYF TGCAGCGTGGCCCGACACTCAGGTTCGGGGGAGCAGTACTTC
- TRBJ2-1 TRBV12-3/TRBV12-4 few CASSLSRGWVNNEQFF TGTGCCAGCAGTTTATCTCGGGGCTGGGTGAACAATGAGCAGTTCTTC
TRBD2 TRBJ2-5 TRBV7-9 - CASNPRRVASGETQYF TGTGCCAGCAACCCCCGACGTGTGGCTAGCGGGGAGACCCAGTACTTC
- TRBJ2-1 TRBV12-3/TRBV12-4 - CASSLGVRGGNEQFF TGTGCCAGCAGTTTAGGGGTCAGGGGGGGAAATGAGCAGTTCTTC
TRBD1 TRBJ2-5 TRBV12-3/TRBV12-4 - CASSLNRGLQETQYF TGTGCCAGCAGTCTGAACAGGGGTCTCCAAGAGACCCAGTACTTC
TRBD1 TRBJ2-5 TRBV5-5 - CASRYGTGREETQYF TGTGCCAGCAGATACGGGACAGGGAGGGAAGAGACCCAGTACTTC
- TRBJ2-7 TRBV28 few CASSFPGGSELRYEQYF TGTGCCAGCAGTTTCCCAGGGGGGTCCGAGCTTCGGTACGAGCAGTACTTC
- TRBJ2-7 TRBV19 few CASSKYGGEQYF TGTGCCAGTAGTAAGTACGGAGGGGAGCAGTACTTC
- TRBJ2-2 TRBV5-1 few CASSLVSVTGELFF TGCGCCAGCAGCTTGGTTTCCGTAACCGGGGAGCTGTTTTTT
TRBD2 TRBJ2-2 TRBV10-3 - CATSAGGETGELFF TGTGCCACCTCGGCGGGGGGAGAAACCGGGGAGCTGTTTTTT
- TRBJ2-7 TRBV5-1 - CASSPRDIYEQYF TGCGCCAGCAGCCCCAGGGACATTTACGAGCAGTACTTC